The 12 T cell receptor beta chains below were found in one sample sequenced in a study of cytomegalovirus exposure and HLA in healthy donors. 60 Vbeta and 13 Jbeta primers were used in PCR. Sequenced by immunoSEQ multiplex PCR; TCRdb stores in-frame clones only, minus some. Found here are around 35,000 clones; the top ten clones hold 1.5% to 2%. Sequenced sample: PBMCs. All receptors derive from a middle-aged woman in good health and CMV-seropositive.

V gene TRBV4-2 combines with J gene TRBJ2-2, with D tentatively TRBD2 (5 bases). Trimming stripped 3 bases from V and 1 base from J, with 9 bases between. Germline V CDR1 and CDR2: LGHNA, YNFKEQ. The CDR3 consists of 15 residues. The DNA for the CDR3 is TGTGCCAGCAGCCAGCCCGGGATGAACACCGGGGAGCTGTTTTTT. This encodes CASSQPGMNTGELFF.

This chain connects TRBV30 to TRBJ2-5; D gene uncertain. The CDR3 covers 12 residues. CDR1 is GTSNPN and CDR2 is SVGIG in the germline V gene (reference sequence). Deletions cut 0 bases from V and 5 bases from J, with 7 bases between. CDR3 sequence: CAWSVSSETQYF. CDR3 DNA: TGTGCCTGGAGTGTAAGCTCGGAGACCCAGTACTTC.

The V call is TRBV28, the J call TRBJ2-7; tentative D call: TRBD2 (6 bases). The CDR3 runs to 12 residues. Germline V CDR1 and CDR2: MDHEN, SYDVKM. V lost 6 bases to trimming and J lost 2 bases, with 8 bases between them. The chain's CDR3 is CASRRRAYEQYF. DNA of the CDR3: TGTGCCAGCAGACGGAGGGCCTACGAGCAGTACTTC.

This chain links TRBV18 with TRBJ1-1; 7 bases are a match to TRBD1. CDR3 length: 12 residues. Trimming removed 4 bases from V and 5 bases from J; junction bases left unmatched: 1. Germline V gene sequence: CDR1 KGHSH, CDR2 LQKENI. CDR3 sequence reads: CASSQGQTEAFF. Written as DNA, the CDR3 is TGTGCCAGCTCACAGGGACAGACTGAAGCTTTCTTT.

The rearrangement joins TRBV4-1 to TRBJ1-5, with a possible D match to TRBD1 (6 bases). The CDR3 length is 14 residues. Trimming took 0 bases from V and 7 from J, leaving 10 bases between them. The germline gives CDR1 MGHRA, CDR2 YSYEKL. CDR3 in amino acids: CASSQDWDNQPQHF. The CDR3 DNA sequence: TGCGCCAGCAGCCAAGATTGGGACAACCAGCCCCAGCATTTT.

The V and J genes are TRBV7-3 and TRBJ2-7; TRBD2 matches 10 bases. V shed 4 bases and J 4 bases; nucleotides not matched to a gene: 1. CDR1 is SGHTA, CDR2 FQGTGA, per germline. The CDR3 is 13 residues long. The CDR3 reads CASSWTSGYEQYF. The DNA for the CDR3 is TGTGCCAGCAGCTGGACTAGCGGTTACGAGCAGTACTTC.

This chain uses TRBV6-5 with TRBJ1-2; 9 bases fit TRBD1. V shed 2 bases, J shed 8 bases, and the junction held 6 bases outside the gene matches. This CDR3 region has 14 residues. Germline values: CDR1 MNHEY, CDR2 SVGAGI. The chain's CDR3 is CASSYGTGTSGYTF. CDR3 sequence (DNA): TGTGCCAGCAGTTACGGGACAGGGACGAGCGGCTACACCTTC.

The chain joins TRBV15 to TRBJ2-7; tentative D call: TRBD2 (5 bases). The V gene's germline CDR1 is LNHNV and CDR2 YYDKDF (reference sequence). This CDR3 contains 16 residues. V was pared by 5 bases and J by 4 bases, with 21 bases between. The CDR3 nucleotides are TGTGCCACCAGCCCCCGAGAAGGGAGAGGGTTTTACGAGCAGTACTTC. It is translated as CATSPREGRGFYEQYF.

The J gene is TRBJ2-5, the V gene TRBV30; D may be TRBD1 (5 bases). The CDR3 length is 15 residues. V lost 1 base and J 5 bases, leaving 17 bases between the germline ends. CDR1 and CDR2 from the germline V gene are GTSNPN and SVGIG (reference sequence). CDR3 coding DNA: TGTGCCTGGAGTGCGTGGGCAGGGATTACGGAGACCCAGTACTTC. Translated, it gives CAWSAWAGITETQYF.

The chain recombines TRBV30 with TRBJ2-7, with a weak D call TRBD1 (6 bases). V dropped 5 bases and J dropped 0 bases, with 8 bases sitting between them. This CDR3 is built from 12 residues. Germline CDR1 is GTSNPN and CDR2 is SVGIG (reference sequence). The CDR3 region is CAWGQSSYEQYF. The CDR3 DNA follows: TGTGCCTGGGGACAGAGCTCCTACGAGCAGTACTTC.

The chain links TRBV28 to TRBJ1-5; 9 nucleotides line up with TRBD1. CDR1 and CDR2 from the germline V gene are MDHEN and SYDVKM. The V and J ends lost 5 bases and 7 bases, in that order; junction bases with no gene match: 6. This CDR3 region has 14 residues. The CDR3 spells CASSLTGGWQPQHF. The CDR3 DNA sequence: TGTGCCAGCAGTCTCACAGGGGGCTGGCAGCCCCAGCATTTT.

The V gene is TRBV30, the J gene TRBJ1-2; 7 bases align to TRBD1. With V trimmed by 0 bases and J by 4 bases, 5 bases remained unmatched. Germline CDR1 and CDR2: GTSNPN and SVGIG (reference sequence). The CDR3 consists of 14 residues. CDR3 nucleotide sequence: TGTGCCTGGAGTGTCATTTCAGGGGGCTATGGCTACACCTTC. Its translation: CAWSVISGGYGYTF.